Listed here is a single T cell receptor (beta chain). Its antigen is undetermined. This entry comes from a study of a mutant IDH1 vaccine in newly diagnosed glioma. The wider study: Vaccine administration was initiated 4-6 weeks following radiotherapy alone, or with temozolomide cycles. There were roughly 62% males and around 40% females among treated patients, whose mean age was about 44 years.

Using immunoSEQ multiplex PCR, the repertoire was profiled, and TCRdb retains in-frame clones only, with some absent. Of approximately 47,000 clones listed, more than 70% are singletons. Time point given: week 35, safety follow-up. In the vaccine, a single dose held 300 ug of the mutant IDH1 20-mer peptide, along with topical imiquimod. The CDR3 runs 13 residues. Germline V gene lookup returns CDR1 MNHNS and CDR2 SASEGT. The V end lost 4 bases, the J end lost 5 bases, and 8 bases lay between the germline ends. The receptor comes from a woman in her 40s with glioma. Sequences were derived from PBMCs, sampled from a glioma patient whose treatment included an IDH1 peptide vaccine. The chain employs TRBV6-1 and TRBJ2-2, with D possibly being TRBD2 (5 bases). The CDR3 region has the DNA TGTGCCAGCAGTGTACTAGGGACCGGGGAGCTGTTTTTT. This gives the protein CASSVLGTGELFF.